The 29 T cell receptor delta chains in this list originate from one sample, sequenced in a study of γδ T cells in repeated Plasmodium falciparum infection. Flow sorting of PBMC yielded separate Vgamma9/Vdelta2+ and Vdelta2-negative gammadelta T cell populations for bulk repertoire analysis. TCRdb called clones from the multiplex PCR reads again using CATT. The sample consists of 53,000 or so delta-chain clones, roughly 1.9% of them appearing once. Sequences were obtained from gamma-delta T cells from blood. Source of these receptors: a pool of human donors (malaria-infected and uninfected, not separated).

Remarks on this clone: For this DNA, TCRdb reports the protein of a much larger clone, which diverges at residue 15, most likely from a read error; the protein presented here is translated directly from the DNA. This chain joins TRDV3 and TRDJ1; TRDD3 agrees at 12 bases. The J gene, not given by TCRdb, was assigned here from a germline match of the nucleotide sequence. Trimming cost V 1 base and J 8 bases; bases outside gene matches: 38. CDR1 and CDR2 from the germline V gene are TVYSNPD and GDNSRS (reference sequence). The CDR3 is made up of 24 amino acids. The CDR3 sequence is CAFKGGPSAGIKTPAYWGIQKLIF. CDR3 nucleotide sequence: TGTGCCTTTAAGGGGGGACCTTCCGCCGGTATAAAAACTCCCGCATACTGGGGGATACAAAAACTCATCTTT.

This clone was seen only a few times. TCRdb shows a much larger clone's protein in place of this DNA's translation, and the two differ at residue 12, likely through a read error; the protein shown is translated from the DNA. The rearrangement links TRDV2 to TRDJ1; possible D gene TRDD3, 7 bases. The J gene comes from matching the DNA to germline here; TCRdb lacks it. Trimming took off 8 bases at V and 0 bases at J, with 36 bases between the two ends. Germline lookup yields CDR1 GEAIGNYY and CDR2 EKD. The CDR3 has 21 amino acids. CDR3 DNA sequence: TGTGCCTCCCGACCGAAATACCTTTACTACTGGTGGATACGGGACACCGATAAACTCATCTTT. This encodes CASRPKYLYYWWIRDTDKLIF.

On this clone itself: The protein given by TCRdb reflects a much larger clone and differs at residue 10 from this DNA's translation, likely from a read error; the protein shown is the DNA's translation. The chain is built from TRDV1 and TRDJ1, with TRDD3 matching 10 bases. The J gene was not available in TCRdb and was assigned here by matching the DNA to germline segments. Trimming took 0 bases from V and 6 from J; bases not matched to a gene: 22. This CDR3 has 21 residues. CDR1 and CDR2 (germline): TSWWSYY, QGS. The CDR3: CALGELGWGPLYWGIRHKLIF. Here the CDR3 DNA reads TGTGCTCTTGGGGAACTGGGTTGGGGTCCCCTGTACTGGGGGATCCGGCATAAACTCATCTTT.

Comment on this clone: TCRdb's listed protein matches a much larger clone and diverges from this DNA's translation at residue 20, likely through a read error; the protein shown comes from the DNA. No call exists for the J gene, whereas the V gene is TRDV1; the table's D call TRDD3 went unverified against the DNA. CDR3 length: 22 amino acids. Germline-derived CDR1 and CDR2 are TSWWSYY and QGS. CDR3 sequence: CALGDGAFLRRWGPLYTDKHIF. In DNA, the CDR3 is TGTGCTCTTGGGGACGGGGCCTTCCTACGTCGTTGGGGGCCACTGTACACCGATAAACACATCTTT.

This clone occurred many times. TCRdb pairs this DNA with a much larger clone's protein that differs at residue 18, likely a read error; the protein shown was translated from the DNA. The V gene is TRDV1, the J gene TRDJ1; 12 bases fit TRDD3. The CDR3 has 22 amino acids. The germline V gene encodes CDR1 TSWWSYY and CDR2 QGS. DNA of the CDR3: TGTGCTCTTGGGGAACTCTGCCCTCATCTACTGGGGGATACCATATACACCGAGAAACTCATCTTT. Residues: CALGELCPHLLGDTIYTEKLIF.

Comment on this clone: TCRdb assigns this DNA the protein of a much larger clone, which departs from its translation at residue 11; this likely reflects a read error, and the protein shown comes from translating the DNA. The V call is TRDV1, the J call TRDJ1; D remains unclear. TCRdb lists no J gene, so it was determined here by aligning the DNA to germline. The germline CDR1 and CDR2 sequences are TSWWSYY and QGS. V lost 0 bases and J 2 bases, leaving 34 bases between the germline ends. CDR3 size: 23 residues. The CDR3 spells CALGELKSFGYRPTQRSTDKLIF. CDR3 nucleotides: TGTGCTCTTGGGGAACTAAAATCTTTTGGTTATAGGCCGACCCAGCGTTCAACCGATAAACTCATCTTT.

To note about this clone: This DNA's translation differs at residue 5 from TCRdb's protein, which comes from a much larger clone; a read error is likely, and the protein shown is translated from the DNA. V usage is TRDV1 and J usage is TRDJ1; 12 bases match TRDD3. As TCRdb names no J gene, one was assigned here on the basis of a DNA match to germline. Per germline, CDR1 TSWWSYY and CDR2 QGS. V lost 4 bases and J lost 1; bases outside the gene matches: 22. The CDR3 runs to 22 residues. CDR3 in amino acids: CALGGLDVLRNWGIHGTDKLIF. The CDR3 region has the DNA TGTGCTCTTGGGGGACTAGATGTCCTACGGAACTGGGGGATACACGGCACCGATAAACTCATCTTT.

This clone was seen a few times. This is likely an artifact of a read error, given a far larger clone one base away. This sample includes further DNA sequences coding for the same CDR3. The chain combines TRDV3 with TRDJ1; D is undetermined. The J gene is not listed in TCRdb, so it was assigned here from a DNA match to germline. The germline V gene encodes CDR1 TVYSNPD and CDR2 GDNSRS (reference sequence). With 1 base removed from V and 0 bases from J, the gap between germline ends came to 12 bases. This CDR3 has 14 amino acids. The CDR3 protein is CAFTYPQYTDKLIF. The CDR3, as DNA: TGTGCCTTTACGTATCCCCAGTACACCGATAAACTCATCTTT. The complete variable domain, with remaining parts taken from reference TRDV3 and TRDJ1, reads CDKVTQSSPDQTVASGSEVVLLCTYDTVYSNPDLFWYRIRPDYSFQFVFYGDNSRSEGADFTQGRFSVKHILTQKAFHLVISPVRTEDSATYYCAFTYPQYTDKLIFGKGTRVTVEP.

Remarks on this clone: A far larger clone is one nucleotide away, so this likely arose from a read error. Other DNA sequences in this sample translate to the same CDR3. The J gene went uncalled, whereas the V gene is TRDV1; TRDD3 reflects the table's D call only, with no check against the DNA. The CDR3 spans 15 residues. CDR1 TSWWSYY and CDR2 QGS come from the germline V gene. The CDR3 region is CALGELITATDKLIF. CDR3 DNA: TGTGCTCTTGGGGAACTGATAACCGCCACCGATAAACTCATCTTC.

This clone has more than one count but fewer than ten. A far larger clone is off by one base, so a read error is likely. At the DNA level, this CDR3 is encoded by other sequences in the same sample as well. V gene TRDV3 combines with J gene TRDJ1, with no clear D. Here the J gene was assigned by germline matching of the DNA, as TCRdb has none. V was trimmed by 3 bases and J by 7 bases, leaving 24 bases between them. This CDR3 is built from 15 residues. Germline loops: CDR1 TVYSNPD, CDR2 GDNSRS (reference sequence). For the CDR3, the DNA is TGTGCCTTAATACTCTCAGAGGAGAGATATGGTAAACTCATCTTT. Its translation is CALILSEERYGKLIF.

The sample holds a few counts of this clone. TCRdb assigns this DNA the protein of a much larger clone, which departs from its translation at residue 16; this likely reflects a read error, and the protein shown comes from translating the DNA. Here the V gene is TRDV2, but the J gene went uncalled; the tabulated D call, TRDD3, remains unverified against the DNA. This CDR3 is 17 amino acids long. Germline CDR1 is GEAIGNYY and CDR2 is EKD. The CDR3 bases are TGTGCCTGTGATATACTGGGGGATAACCGATACACCGATAAACTCACCTTT. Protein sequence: CACDILGDNRYTDKLTF.

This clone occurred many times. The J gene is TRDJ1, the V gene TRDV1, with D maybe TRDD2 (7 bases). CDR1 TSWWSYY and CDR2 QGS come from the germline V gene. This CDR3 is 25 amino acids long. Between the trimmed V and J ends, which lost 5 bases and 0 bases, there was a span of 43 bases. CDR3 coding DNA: TGTGCTCTTGGGCCATTCCTACTGTCAGGGATAGAGTTCGGGTACCGACCCGCGTACACCGATAAACTCATCTTT. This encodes CALGPFLLSGIEFGYRPAYTDKLIF.

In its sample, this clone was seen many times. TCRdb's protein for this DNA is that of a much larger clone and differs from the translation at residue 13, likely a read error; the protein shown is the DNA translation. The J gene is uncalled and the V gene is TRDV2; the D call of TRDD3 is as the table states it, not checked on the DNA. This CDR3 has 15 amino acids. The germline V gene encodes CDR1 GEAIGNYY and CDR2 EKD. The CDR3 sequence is CACDMVGESTDKPIF. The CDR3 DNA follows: TGTGCCTGTGACATGGTGGGGGAGAGCACCGATAAACCCATCTTT.

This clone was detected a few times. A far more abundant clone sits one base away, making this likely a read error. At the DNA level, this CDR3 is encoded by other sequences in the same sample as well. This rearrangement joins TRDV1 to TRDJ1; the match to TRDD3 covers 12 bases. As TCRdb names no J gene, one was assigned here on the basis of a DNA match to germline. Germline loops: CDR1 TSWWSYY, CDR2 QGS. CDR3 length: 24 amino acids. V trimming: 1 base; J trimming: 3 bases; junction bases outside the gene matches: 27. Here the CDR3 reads CALGERDFLRLGDTPGGIADKLIF. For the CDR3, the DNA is TGTGCTCTTGGGGAACGTGACTTCCTGCGCCTGGGGGATACGCCCGGGGGGATAGCCGATAAACTCATCTTT.

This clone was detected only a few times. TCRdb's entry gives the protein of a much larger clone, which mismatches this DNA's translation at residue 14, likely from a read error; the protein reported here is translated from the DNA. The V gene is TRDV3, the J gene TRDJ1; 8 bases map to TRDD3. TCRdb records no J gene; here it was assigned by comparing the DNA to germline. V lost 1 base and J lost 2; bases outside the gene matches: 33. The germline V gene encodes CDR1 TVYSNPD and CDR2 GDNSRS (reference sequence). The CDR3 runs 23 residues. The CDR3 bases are TGTGCCTTTACCGGGGAGCCTCCTCCCGCTTACTGGGGGGTACGCTTTTTAACCGATAAACTCATCTTT. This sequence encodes CAFTGEPPPAYWGVRFLTDKLIF.

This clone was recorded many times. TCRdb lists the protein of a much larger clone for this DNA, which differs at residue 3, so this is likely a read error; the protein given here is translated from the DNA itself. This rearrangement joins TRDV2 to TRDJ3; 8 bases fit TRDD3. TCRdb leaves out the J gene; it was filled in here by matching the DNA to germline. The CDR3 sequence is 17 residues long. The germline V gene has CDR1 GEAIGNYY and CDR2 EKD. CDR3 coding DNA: TGTGCCCGTGACAAAACTGGGGGCTCCTGGGACACCCGACAGATGTTTTTC. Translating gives CARDKTGGSWDTRQMFF.

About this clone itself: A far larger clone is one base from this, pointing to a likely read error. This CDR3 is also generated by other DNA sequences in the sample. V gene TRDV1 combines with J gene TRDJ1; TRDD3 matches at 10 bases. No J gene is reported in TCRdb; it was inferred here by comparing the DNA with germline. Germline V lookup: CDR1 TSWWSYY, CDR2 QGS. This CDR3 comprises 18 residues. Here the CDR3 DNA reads TGTGCTCTTGGGGGTTGTACTGGCTGGGGGATAAGTACCGACAAACTCATCTTT. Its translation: CALGGCTGWGISTDKLIF.

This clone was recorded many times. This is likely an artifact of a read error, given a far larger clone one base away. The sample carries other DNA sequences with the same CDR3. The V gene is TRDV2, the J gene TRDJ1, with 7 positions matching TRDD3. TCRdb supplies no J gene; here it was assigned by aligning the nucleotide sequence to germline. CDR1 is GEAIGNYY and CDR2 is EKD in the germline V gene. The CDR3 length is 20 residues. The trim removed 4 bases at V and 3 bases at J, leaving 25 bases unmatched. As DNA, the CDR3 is TGTGCCTGTGAACCCATGGGGATAGAAAGGGTTCCAAGGGTGGCCGATAAACTCATCTTT. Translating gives CACEPMGIERVPRVADKLIF.

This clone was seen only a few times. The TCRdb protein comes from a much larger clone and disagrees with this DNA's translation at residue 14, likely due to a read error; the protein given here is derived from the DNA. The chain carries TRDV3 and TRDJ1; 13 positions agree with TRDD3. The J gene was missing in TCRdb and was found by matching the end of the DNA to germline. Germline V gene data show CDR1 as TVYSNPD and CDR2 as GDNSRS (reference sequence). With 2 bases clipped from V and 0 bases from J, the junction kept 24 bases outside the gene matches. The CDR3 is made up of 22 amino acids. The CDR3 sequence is CAFSSYGTLLGDTIPHTDKLIF. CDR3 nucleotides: TGTGCCTTTTCTTCCTACGGCACCTTACTGGGGGATACGATACCTCACACCGATAAACTCATCTTT. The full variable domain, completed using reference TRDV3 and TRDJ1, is CDKVTQSSPDQTVASGSEVVLLCTYDTVYSNPDLFWYRIRPDYSFQFVFYGDNSRSEGADFTQGRFSVKHILTQKAFHLVISPVRTEDSATYYCAFSSYGTLLGDTIPHTDKLIFGKGTRVTVEP.

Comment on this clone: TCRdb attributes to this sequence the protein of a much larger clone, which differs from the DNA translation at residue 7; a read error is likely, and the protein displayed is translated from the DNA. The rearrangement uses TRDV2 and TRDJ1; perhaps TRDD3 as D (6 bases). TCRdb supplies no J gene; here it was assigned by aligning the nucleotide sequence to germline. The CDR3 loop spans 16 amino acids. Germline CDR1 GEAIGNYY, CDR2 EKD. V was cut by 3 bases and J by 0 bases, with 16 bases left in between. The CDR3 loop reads CACDPVRGEYTDKLIF. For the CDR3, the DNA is TGTGCCTGTGACCCGGTACGGGGGGAATACACCGATAAACTCATCTTT.

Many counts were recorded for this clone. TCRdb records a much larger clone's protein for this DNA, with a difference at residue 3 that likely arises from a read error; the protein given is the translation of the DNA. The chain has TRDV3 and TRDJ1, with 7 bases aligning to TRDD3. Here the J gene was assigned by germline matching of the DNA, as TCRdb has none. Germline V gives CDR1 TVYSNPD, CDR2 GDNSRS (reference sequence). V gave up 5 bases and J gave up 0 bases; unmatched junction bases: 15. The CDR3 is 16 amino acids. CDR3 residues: CALIKGSGDDTDKLIF. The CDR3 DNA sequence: TGTGCCCTTATAAAGGGTTCGGGGGATGACACCGATAAACTCATCTTT. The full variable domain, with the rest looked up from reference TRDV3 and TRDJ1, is CDKVTQSSPDQTVASGSEVVLLCTYDTVYSNPDLFWYRIRPDYSFQFVFYGDNSRSEGADFTQGRFSVKHILTQKAFHLVISPVRTEDSATYYCALIKGSGDDTDKLIFGKGTRVTVEP.

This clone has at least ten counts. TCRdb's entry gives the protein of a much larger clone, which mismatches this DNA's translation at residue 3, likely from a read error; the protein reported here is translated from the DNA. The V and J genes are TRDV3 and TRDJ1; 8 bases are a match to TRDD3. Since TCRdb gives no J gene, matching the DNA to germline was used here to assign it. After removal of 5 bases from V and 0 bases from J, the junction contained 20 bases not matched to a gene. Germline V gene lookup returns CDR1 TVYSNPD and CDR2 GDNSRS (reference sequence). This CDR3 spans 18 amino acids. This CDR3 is CAPRCSSWGTINTDKLIF. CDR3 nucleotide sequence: TGTGCCCCCCGATGTTCTTCCTGGGGGACCATAAACACCGATAAACTCATCTTT.

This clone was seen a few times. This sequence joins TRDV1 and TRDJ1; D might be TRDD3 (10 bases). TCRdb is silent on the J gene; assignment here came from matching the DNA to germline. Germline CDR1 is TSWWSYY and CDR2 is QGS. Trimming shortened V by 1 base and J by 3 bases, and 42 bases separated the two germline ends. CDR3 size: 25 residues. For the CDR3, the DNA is TGTGCTCTTGGGGAACGTTTAAGGCCCGTCCCCTTCCTACAGCATACTGGGGGATCGGCCGATAAACTCATCTTT. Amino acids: CALGERLRPVPFLQHTGGSADKLIF.

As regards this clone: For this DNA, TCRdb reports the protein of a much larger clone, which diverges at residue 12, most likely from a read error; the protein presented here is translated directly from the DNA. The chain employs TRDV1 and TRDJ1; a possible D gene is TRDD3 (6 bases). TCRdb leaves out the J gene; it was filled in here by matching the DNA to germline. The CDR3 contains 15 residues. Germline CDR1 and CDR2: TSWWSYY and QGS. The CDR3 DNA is TGTGCTCTTGGGAGGATCGGGGGGAACCGGGATAGACTCATCTTT. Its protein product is CALGRIGGNRDRLIF.

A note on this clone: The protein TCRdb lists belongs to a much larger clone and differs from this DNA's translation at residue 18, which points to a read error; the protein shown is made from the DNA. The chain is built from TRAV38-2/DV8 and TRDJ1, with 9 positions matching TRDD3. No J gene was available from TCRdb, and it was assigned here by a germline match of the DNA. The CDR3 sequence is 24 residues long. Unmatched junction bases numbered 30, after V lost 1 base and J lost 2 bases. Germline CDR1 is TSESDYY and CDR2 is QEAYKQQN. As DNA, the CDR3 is TGTGCTTATAGGAGCCTAAGGTTAGTCTTTCCCCCTGGGGGATTAAGAATGGGAACCGATAAACTCATCTTT. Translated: CAYRSLRLVFPPGGLRMGTDKLIF.

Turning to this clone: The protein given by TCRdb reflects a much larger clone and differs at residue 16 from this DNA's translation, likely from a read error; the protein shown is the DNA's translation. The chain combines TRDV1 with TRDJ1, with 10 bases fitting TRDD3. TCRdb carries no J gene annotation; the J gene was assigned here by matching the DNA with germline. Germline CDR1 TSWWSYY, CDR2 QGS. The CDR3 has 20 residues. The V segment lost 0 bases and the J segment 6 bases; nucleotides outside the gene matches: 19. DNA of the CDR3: TGTGCTCTTGGGGAACTAACCAATATCGTTGGGGGATACCACCCCAATAAACTCATCTTT. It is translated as CALGELTNIVGGYHPNKLIF.

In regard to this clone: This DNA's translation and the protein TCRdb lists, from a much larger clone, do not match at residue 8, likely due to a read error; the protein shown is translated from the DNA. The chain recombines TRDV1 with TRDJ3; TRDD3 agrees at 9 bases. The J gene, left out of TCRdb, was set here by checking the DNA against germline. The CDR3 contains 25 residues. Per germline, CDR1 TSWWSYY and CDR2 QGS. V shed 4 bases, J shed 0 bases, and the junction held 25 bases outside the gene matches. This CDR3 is CALGVRRGVGVLGERSSWDTRQMFF. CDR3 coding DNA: TGTGCTCTTGGGGTCCGGCGGGGAGTAGGGGTACTGGGGGAGCGGAGCTCCTGGGACACCCGACAGATGTTTTTC.

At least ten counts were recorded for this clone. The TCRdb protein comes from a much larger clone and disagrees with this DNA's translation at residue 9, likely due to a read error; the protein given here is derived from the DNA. This CDR3 is CACDTVSGWSPSHTDKLIF. The CDR3 DNA is TGTGCCTGTGACACCGTCTCGGGGTGGTCCCCGAGCCACACCGATAAACTCATCTTT. The chain combines TRDV2 with TRDJ1; unclear D gene. In the absence of a J gene in TCRdb, the DNA was matched to germline to assign it here. The CDR3 extends over 19 amino acids. V lost 0 bases and J lost 0, with 22 bases in between. Germline V gives CDR1 GEAIGNYY, CDR2 EKD.

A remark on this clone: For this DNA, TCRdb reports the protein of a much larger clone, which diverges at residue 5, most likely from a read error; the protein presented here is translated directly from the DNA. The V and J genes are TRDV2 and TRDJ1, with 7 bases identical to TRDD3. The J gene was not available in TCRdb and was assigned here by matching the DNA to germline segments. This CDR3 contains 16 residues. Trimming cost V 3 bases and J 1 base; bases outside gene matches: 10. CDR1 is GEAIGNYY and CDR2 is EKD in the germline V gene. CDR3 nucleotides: TGTGCCTGTGACGACTTGGGGGACGACGTCACCGATAAACTCATCTTT. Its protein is CACDDLGDDVTDKLIF.